These T cell receptor beta chains were read from a single sample in a study of blood T cell repertoires in COVID-19. Using immunoSEQ multiplex PCR, the repertoire was profiled, and TCRdb retains in-frame clones only, with some absent. The sample holds around 140,000 clones, 87% seen once. The sequenced sample consisted of peripheral blood. The source is a man aged 80 or over with acute or convalescent COVID-19. Each CDR3 is given with its conserved first and last residue. Fields, in order: clone size, J gene, V gene, CDR3 protein. Not every row has a clone size; where given, it reads once, few, many or a size class.

.	TRBJ1-2	TRBV5-1	CASSTGTGGNYGYTF
.	TRBJ1-2	TRBV2	CATSLGQGYGYTF
once	TRBJ2-7	TRBV11-2	CASSSSGQGRAEQYF
.	TRBJ2-1	TRBV28	CASSSGTRVSYNEQFF
.	TRBJ2-7	TRBV28	CASSSLGLGQNYEQYF
.	TRBJ2-3	TRBV3-1/TRBV3-2	CASSRTRPTVTDTQYF
.	TRBJ2-5	TRBV19	CASRNRGGAKTQYF
.	TRBJ2-1	TRBV2	CASSQGAWYNEQFF
.	TRBJ1-5	TRBV6-1	CASSEAGAYNQPQHF
.	TRBJ1-4	TRBV15	CATSRDQGWDEKLFF
.	TRBJ1-1	TRBV19	CASSIVGETPEAFF
.	TRBJ2-7	TRBV7-2	CASSPGGLVPYEQYF
.	TRBJ2-6	TRBV10-3	CAISDPDQGIGANVLTF
.	TRBJ1-1	TRBV19	CASSFAGGIGTEAFF
.	TRBJ1-5	TRBV5-1	CASSLSTGIQPQHF
.	TRBJ2-7	TRBV18	CASSPLGGQGYEQYF
.	TRBJ2-2	TRBV2	CASIGGTHWNTGELFF
once	TRBJ1-4	TRBV4-1	CASSQVARGEKLFF
.	TRBJ2-3	TRBV6-2/TRBV6-3	CASSYPLAGGSDTQYF
once	TRBJ2-7	TRBV28	CASKRQPYEQYF
once	TRBJ2-7	TRBV6-1	CASSDPGQTGREQYF
.	TRBJ1-1	TRBV6-7	CASSKDRVNTEAFF
.	TRBJ2-2	TRBV7-8	CASSLAGWTGVTGELFF
once	TRBJ2-7	TRBV3-1/TRBV3-2	CATGVSYEQYF
.	TRBJ2-1	TRBV5-1	CASSSTPSGTANEQFF
.	TRBJ2-1	TRBV3-1/TRBV3-2	CASSQNLGDYLFF
.	TRBJ1-2	TRBV2	CASRRDGYGYTF
.	TRBJ1-1	TRBV28	CATKEGTEAFF
.	TRBJ2-1	TRBV7-8	CASILAGEKNEQFF
.	TRBJ2-3	TRBV11-2	CASSLDRGSDTQYF
once	TRBJ2-5	TRBV28	CASNLSGVQETQYF
once	TRBJ2-6	TRBV5-1	CASSPLSGVKSGANVLTF
.	TRBJ1-4	TRBV28	CASSITQAGGNEKLFF
.	TRBJ2-1	TRBV18	CASSPTGGSSYNEQFF
.	TRBJ2-5	TRBV5-1	CASSLAGDYQETQYF
.	TRBJ2-1	TRBV27	CASSSTSGILDEQFF